The 32 T cell receptor beta chains below were found in one sample sequenced in a study of blood T cell repertoires in COVID-19. Profiled with immunoSEQ multiplex PCR; TCRdb holds only in-frame clones, not every one. The sample has under 150,000 clones, 75% to 90% seen once. The sequenced sample was peripheral blood. These receptors were obtained from a man over 45 with active COVID-19.

The sample holds a few counts of this clone. The chain is built from TRBV19 and TRBJ1-5, with TRBD1 matching over 7 bases. The V gene's germline CDR1 is LNHDA and CDR2 SQIVND (reference sequence). This CDR3 contains 18 residues. The trim removed 4 bases at V and 2 bases at J, leaving 14 bases unmatched. CDR3 DNA sequence: TGTGCCAGTAGTACAAGTACAGGGGCCGATGGGGGCAATCAGCCCCAGCATTTT. Translated: CASSTSTGADGGNQPQHF.

The genes are TRBV23-1 and TRBJ2-7; 10 bases match TRBD1. TRBV23-1 is labeled an ORF, and its function is uncertain. The CDR3 contains 12 residues. CDR3 in DNA: TGCCCGCCGGTGGGACAGGGGTACGAGCAGTACTTC. Translation: CPPVGQGYEQYF.

The V gene is TRBV19, the J gene TRBJ2-5, with D tentatively TRBD2 (5 bases). The CDR3 totals 14 residues. V shed 3 bases and J shed 2 bases, with 10 bases lying between them. In germline, CDR1 is LNHDA, CDR2 SQIVND (reference sequence). The CDR3 coding sequence is TGTGCCAGTAGTATGAGCGGCAGTCAAGAGACCCAGTACTTC. Its translation is CASSMSGSQETQYF.

This chain joins TRBV27 and TRBJ1-2; D not certain. Germline values: CDR1 MNHEY, CDR2 SMNVEV (reference sequence). CDR3 length: 10 amino acids. The ends were cut back, 4 bases at V and 7 bases at J, with 4 bases in the middle. The CDR3 loop reads CASSSVGYTF. The CDR3 nucleotides read TGTGCCAGCAGTTCCGTTGGCTACACCTTC.

This clone has only a few counts. V and J are TRBV6-5 and TRBJ1-2; TRBD1 matches 7 bases. The CDR3 sequence is 14 residues long. V lost 6 bases and J lost 7; bases outside the gene matches: 11. Looked up from germline, CDR1 is MNHEY and CDR2 is SVGAGI. The DNA for the CDR3 is TGTGCCAGCAGGCTACCGGGACAGCAAGGTGGCTACACCTTC. Its protein product is CASRLPGQQGGYTF.

The chain couples TRBV30 to TRBJ1-4; perhaps TRBD1 as D (6 bases). Germline assignment: CDR1 GTSNPN and CDR2 SVGIG (reference sequence). This CDR3 contains 13 residues. V dropped 3 bases and J dropped 5 bases, with 10 bases sitting between them. The CDR3 loop is CAWSWTANEKLFF. The CDR3 nucleotides read TGTGCCTGGAGCTGGACAGCGAATGAAAAACTGTTTTTT. The whole variable domain, filled in from reference TRBV30 and TRBJ1-4, reads SQTIHQWPATLVQPVGSPLSLECTVEGTSNPNLYWYRQAAGRGLQLLFYSVGIGQISSEVPQNLSASRPQDRQFILSSKKLLLSDSGFYLCAWSWTANEKLFFGSGTQLSVL.

The gene calls are TRBV6-6 and TRBJ2-1; perhaps TRBD2 as D (5 bases). The CDR3 is made up of 13 amino acids. V was trimmed by 4 bases and J by 12 bases, leaving 16 bases between them. Germline CDR1 MNHNY, CDR2 SVGAGI (reference sequence). Here the CDR3 reads CASSSWGETGQFF. DNA of the CDR3: TGTGCCAGCAGTTCGTGGGGAGAGACCGGGCAGTTCTTC.

The CDR3 DNA reads as TGTGCCAGCAGCCAAGAGGCGGATCAGCCCCAGCATTTT. It specifies CASSQEADQPQHF. This sequence joins TRBV4-2 and TRBJ1-5; no definite D call. The length of the CDR3 is 13 residues. Germline lookup yields CDR1 LGHNA and CDR2 YNFKEQ. Trimming removed 0 bases from V and 5 bases from J, with 5 bases in between.

This clone was counted only a few times. The J gene is TRBJ1-1, the V gene TRBV4-1, with TRBD1 as a possible D gene (5 bases). The length of the CDR3 is 16 residues. Deletions cut 4 bases from V and 7 bases from J, with 22 bases between. Germline V gene sequence: CDR1 MGHRA, CDR2 YSYEKL. The CDR3 is CASSRAAGVETVEAFF. DNA of the CDR3: TGCGCCAGCAGCCGCGCGGCGGGGGTGGAGACGGTTGAAGCTTTCTTT.

This clone was detected once. The chain uses TRBV19 and TRBJ2-2, with 7 positions matching TRBD1. CDR1 and CDR2 from the germline V gene are LNHDA and SQIVND (reference sequence). The junction had 11 bases not matched to a gene; V was cut back by 4 bases and J by 6 bases. The CDR3 spans 16 residues. The CDR3: CASSTRGQEKSGELFF. CDR3 bases: TGTGCCAGTAGTACCCGCGGACAGGAGAAATCCGGGGAGCTGTTTTTT.

The rearrangement links TRBV19 to TRBJ1-3, with 10 bases aligning to TRBD1. The trim removed 5 bases at V and 8 bases at J, leaving 9 bases unmatched. The CDR3 loop spans 15 amino acids. Germline CDR1 LNHDA, CDR2 SQIVND (reference sequence). The CDR3 DNA follows: TGTGCCAGTAGTCTGGGACAGGGGAAGTTTGACACCATATATTTT. This codes for CASSLGQGKFDTIYF.

This clone was recorded a few times. This chain connects TRBV9 to TRBJ1-3; D may be TRBD1 (6 bases). CDR1 SGDLS and CDR2 YYNGEE come from the germline V gene. The CDR3 is 16 amino acids. V was shortened by 4 bases and J by 2 bases, with 16 bases between the two germline ends. This CDR3 reads CASSPLPGGTGNTIYF. The CDR3 nucleotides read TGTGCCAGCAGCCCTCTTCCGGGGGGCACTGGAAACACCATATATTTT.

This chain uses TRBV5-1 with TRBJ2-7; TRBD2 aligns across 9 bases. The V and J ends lost 0 bases and 2 bases, in that order; junction bases with no gene match: 9. The CDR3 spans 17 residues. Germline V lookup: CDR1 SGHRS, CDR2 YFSETQ. The DNA for the CDR3 is TGCGCCAGCAGCTTGGGTCCCCTGGCTAGCGGGGCCTACGAGCAGTACTTC. It specifies CASSLGPLASGAYEQYF.

The count of this clone is one. The chain employs TRBV5-6 and TRBJ1-1; D remains unclear. Deletions cut 1 base from V and 4 bases from J, with 11 bases between. The germline V gene encodes CDR1 SGHDT and CDR2 YYEEEE. The CDR3 runs to 14 residues. CDR3 in DNA: TGTGCCAGCAGCTTGTTCCAGGCCCTCACTGAAGCTTTCTTT. Encoded protein: CASSLFQALTEAFF.

This sequence joins TRBV7-2 and TRBJ1-3; D gene unclear. The V end lost 4 bases, the J end lost 0 bases, and 10 bases lay between the germline ends. Looked up from germline, CDR1 is SGHTA and CDR2 is FQGNSA. This CDR3 contains 15 residues. The CDR3 here is CASSSSYGSGNTIYF. CDR3 bases: TGTGCCAGCAGCTCCTCTTACGGCTCTGGAAACACCATATATTTT.

The chain is built from TRBV2 and TRBJ1-5, with a possible D match to TRBD1 (6 bases). V gave up 1 base and J gave up 5 bases, with 12 bases separating them. CDR1 SNHLY and CDR2 FYNNEI come from the germline V gene. CDR3 length equals 15 residues. The CDR3 loop reads CASSEGTEFYQPQHF. CDR3 DNA sequence: TGTGCCAGCAGTGAAGGGACAGAGTTTTATCAGCCCCAGCATTTT.

CDR3 coding DNA: TGTGCCAGCAGCTTGGTTGCGGGGGGCTACACCGGGGAGCTGTTTTTT. Translated, it gives CASSLVAGGYTGELFF. The chain uses TRBV5-6 and TRBJ2-2, with 8 bases matching TRBD2. V lost 0 bases to trimming and J lost 3 bases; unmatched junction nucleotides: 4. Per germline, CDR1 SGHDT and CDR2 YYEEEE. The CDR3 covers 16 residues.

J is TRBJ2-5 and V is TRBV7-2; 10 bases map to TRBD1. The junction had 7 bases not matched to a gene; V was cut back by 7 bases and J by 5 bases. The CDR3 covers 14 residues. Germline loops: CDR1 SGHTA, CDR2 FQGNSA. CDR3 DNA sequence: TGTGCCAGCAAAGCCGGGACAGGGGTGGAGACCCAGTACTTC. Protein sequence: CASKAGTGVETQYF.

This chain joins TRBV6-6 and TRBJ1-2; unclear D gene. The CDR3 is 13 residues long. Germline loops: CDR1 MNHNY, CDR2 SVGAGI (reference sequence). V lost 4 bases, J lost 2 bases, and 8 bases lay in between. The CDR3 here is CASSSSQNYGYTF. In DNA form, the CDR3 reads TGTGCCAGCAGTTCCAGTCAGAACTATGGCTACACCTTC.

The rearrangement joins TRBV6-5 to TRBJ1-3, with 7 bases lining up with TRBD1. Germline CDR1 MNHEY, CDR2 SVGAGI. The CDR3 contains 15 residues. V shed 4 bases, J shed 0 bases, and the junction held 3 bases outside the gene matches. Written as DNA, the CDR3 is TGTGCCAGCAGTTTGGACAGGAGCTCTGGAAACACCATATATTTT. Protein product: CASSLDRSSGNTIYF.

This clone has a handful of counts. The chain recombines TRBV3-1 (or the pseudogene TRBV3-2) with TRBJ1-1; TRBD1 might be the D (6 bases). This CDR3 spans 14 amino acids. The germline CDR1 and CDR2 sequences are LGHDT and YNNKEL (reference sequence). Deletions cut 5 bases from V and 0 bases from J, with 10 bases between. DNA for the CDR3: TGTGCCAGCAGCGAACAGGGCCTGAACACTGAAGCTTTCTTT. Translating gives CASSEQGLNTEAFF.

Only one count was recorded for this clone. This chain links TRBV10-3 with TRBJ1-5, with 7 positions matching TRBD1. The CDR3 covers 13 residues. Germline CDR1 reads ENHRY; CDR2 reads SYGVKD. Trimming at V came to 6 bases and at J to 3 bases, leaving 2 bases not matched to a gene. CDR3 sequence reads: CAISGQVNQPQHF. The DNA of the CDR3 is TGTGCCATCAGCGGACAGGTCAATCAGCCCCAGCATTTT.

V is TRBV9 and J is TRBJ2-7; 7 bases agree with TRBD2. V lost 0 bases to trimming and J lost 2 bases; unmatched junction nucleotides: 5. The CDR3 contains 15 residues. Germline CDR1 reads SGDLS; CDR2 reads YYNGEE. The CDR3, as DNA: TGTGCCAGCAGCGTAGATCCAGCGGGGACCTACGAGCAGTACTTC. Protein product: CASSVDPAGTYEQYF.

Remarks on this clone: Other DNA sequences in this specimen translate into the identical CDR3. The rearrangement uses TRBV2 and TRBJ1-3; D perhaps matches TRBD1 (6 bases). The CDR3 has 14 amino acids. Germline CDR1 and CDR2: SNHLY and FYNNEI. Trimming removed 3 bases from V and 3 bases from J, with 9 bases in between. The CDR3 sequence: CASSDRGGGNTIYF. The CDR3 coding sequence is TGTGCCAGCAGTGACAGGGGTGGTGGAAACACCATATATTTT.

There are a few counts of this clone. The chain has TRBV27 and TRBJ1-6, with 7 positions matching TRBD1. Germline values: CDR1 MNHEY, CDR2 SMNVEV (reference sequence). The CDR3 runs 14 residues. V trimming: 6 bases; J trimming: 10 bases; junction bases outside the gene matches: 9. The CDR3 spells CASRLDRAGSPLHF. CDR3 sequence (DNA): TGTGCCAGCAGACTAGACAGGGCAGGATCACCCCTCCACTTT.

CDR3 nucleotide sequence: TGTGCCTGGAGTGTACCGGACACTGAAGCTTTCTTT. It specifies CAWSVPDTEAFF. The V gene is TRBV30, the J gene TRBJ1-1; D unresolved. The CDR3 totals 12 residues. In germline, CDR1 is GTSNPN, CDR2 SVGIG (reference sequence). V shed 0 bases and J shed 3 bases, with 5 bases lying between them.

The chain joins TRBV6-6 to TRBJ1-2; 8 bases are shared with TRBD1. This CDR3 region has 14 residues. Germline CDR1 MNHNY, CDR2 SVGAGI (reference sequence). With 6 bases clipped from V and 6 bases from J, the junction kept 9 bases outside the gene matches. This chain's CDR3 is CASSQPQTGDGYTF. In DNA, the CDR3 is TGTGCCAGCAGCCAACCCCAGACAGGGGATGGCTACACCTTC.

The chain joins TRBV19 to TRBJ1-4; tentatively, D is TRBD1 (6 bases). CDR3 length equals 15 residues. Germline CDR1 is LNHDA and CDR2 is SQIVND (reference sequence). V shed 4 bases and J shed 10 bases, with 19 bases lying between them. The CDR3 loop reads CASSTAGEFLGKLFF. The CDR3, as DNA: TGTGCCAGTAGTACGGCAGGGGAGTTCTTGGGAAAACTGTTTTTT.

The chain links TRBV6-5 to TRBJ1-4; 8 positions match TRBD1. V trimming: 4 bases; J trimming: 8 bases; junction bases outside the gene matches: 9. In germline, CDR1 is MNHEY, CDR2 SVGAGI. CDR3 length equals 15 residues. The CDR3 region has the DNA TGTGCCAGCAGTTCCGGACAGGGTGGGAAGGAAAAACTGTTTTTT. This translates into CASSSGQGGKEKLFF.

The chain combines TRBV6-5 with TRBJ2-7; D is perhaps TRBD1 (6 bases). V lost 5 bases to trimming and J lost 2 bases, with 16 bases between them. Germline values: CDR1 MNHEY, CDR2 SVGAGI. This CDR3 is 15 amino acids long. The CDR3 sequence is CASSPLRQATYEQYF. CDR3 nucleotides: TGTGCCAGCAGTCCACTGAGACAGGCGACCTACGAGCAGTACTTC.

The chain carries TRBV2 and TRBJ2-5; 7 bases are a match to TRBD1. Germline CDR1 and CDR2: SNHLY and FYNNEI. The trim removed 5 bases at V and 1 base at J, leaving 4 bases unmatched. This CDR3 is 14 amino acids long. CDR3 DNA sequence: TGTGCCAGCAGTCCGGGACAGCCCCAAGAGACCCAGTACTTC. This sequence encodes CASSPGQPQETQYF. The variable domain in full, completed from reference TRBV2 and TRBJ2-5, reads EPEVTQTPSHQVTQMGQEVILRCVPISNHLYFYWYRQILGQKVEFLVSFYNNEISEKSEIFDDQFSVERPDGSNFTLKIRSTKLEDSAMYFCASSPGQPQETQYFGPGTRLLVL.

The V and J genes are TRBV7-8 and TRBJ2-5; 7 bases map to TRBD2. J gave up 3 bases and V 1 base, and 11 bases lay outside the gene matches. The CDR3 has 17 amino acids. In germline, CDR1 is SGHVS, CDR2 FQNEAQ. CDR3 nucleotides: TGTGCCAGCAGCTTAGAGGGTTTTTGGGGGGGGAAAGAGACCCAGTACTTC. Translated: CASSLEGFWGGKETQYF. The complete variable domain, with remaining parts taken from reference TRBV7-8 and TRBJ2-5, reads GAGVSQSPRYKVAKRGQDVALRCDPISGHVSLFWYQQALGQGPEFLTYFQNEAQLDKSGLPSDRFFAERPEGSVSTLKIQRTQQEDSAVYLCASSLEGFWGGKETQYFGPGTRLLVL.